This T cell receptor beta chain was captured in a study of monozygotic twins with cystic fibrosis. Study overall: With about 15 PCR cycles, barcoded libraries came from about 3 micrograms of fragmented DNA. The study's findings and limits: No link emerged between shared CDR3 counts and age, concordance or severity.

Some clones are missing from TCRdb's copy, which holds only in-frame ones; the method was immunoSEQ multiplex PCR. The sample has tens of thousands of clones, less than 95% seen once; the top ten hold 0.25% to 0.35%. V was cut by 4 bases and J by 1 base, with 11 bases left in between. CDR1 and CDR2 (germline): SGHNT, YENEEA. The CDR3 has 15 residues. Notes on this clone: Its antigen is unidentified.

The V call is TRBV11-3, the J call TRBJ2-1, with a weak D call TRBD1 (6 bases). This TCR was sampled from a girl between 2 and 10 years old with cystic fibrosis. Sample: blood. DNA for the CDR3: TGTGCCAGCAGCTACAGGGAGTTATCCTACAATGAGCAGTTCTTC. Translated, it gives CASSYRELSYNEQFF.